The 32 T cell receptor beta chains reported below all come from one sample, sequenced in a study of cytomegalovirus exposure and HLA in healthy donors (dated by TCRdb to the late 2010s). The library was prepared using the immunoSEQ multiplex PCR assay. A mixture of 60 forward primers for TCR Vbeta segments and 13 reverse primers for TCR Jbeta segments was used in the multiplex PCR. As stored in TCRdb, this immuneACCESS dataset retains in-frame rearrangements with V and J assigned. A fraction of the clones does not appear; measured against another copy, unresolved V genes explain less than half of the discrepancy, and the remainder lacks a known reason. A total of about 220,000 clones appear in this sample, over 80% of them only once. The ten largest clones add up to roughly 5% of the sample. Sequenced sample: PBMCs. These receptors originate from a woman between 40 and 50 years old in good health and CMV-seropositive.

CDR3 bases: TGTGCCAGCAGCTATAGGACAGTCACGAACGGCAATCAGCCCCAGCATTTT. As protein: CASSYRTVTNGNQPQHF. J is TRBJ1-5 and V is TRBV5-6, with D perhaps matching TRBD1 (6 bases). Germline loops: CDR1 SGHDT, CDR2 YYEEEE. V lost 3 bases to trimming and J lost 2 bases, with 18 bases between them. CDR3 length: 17 residues. Full variable domain (rest looked up from reference TRBV5-6 and TRBJ1-5): DAGVTQSPTHLIKTRGQQVTLRCSPKSGHDTVSWYQQALGQGPQFIFQYYEEEERQRGNFPDRFSGHQFPNYSSELNVNALLLGDSALYLCASSYRTVTNGNQPQHFGDGTRLSIL.

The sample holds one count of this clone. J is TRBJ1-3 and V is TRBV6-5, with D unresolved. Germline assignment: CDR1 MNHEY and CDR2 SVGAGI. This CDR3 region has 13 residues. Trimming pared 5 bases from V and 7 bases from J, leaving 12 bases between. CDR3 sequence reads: CASSLMYSNTIYF. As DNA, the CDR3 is TGTGCCAGCAGTCTCATGTACTCGAACACCATATATTTT.

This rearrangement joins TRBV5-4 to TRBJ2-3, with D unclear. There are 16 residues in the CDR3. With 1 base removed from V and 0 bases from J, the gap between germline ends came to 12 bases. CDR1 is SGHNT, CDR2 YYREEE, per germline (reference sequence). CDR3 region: CASSLLRLESTDTQYF. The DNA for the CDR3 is TGTGCCAGCAGCTTGTTGCGGCTGGAAAGCACAGATACGCAGTATTTT.

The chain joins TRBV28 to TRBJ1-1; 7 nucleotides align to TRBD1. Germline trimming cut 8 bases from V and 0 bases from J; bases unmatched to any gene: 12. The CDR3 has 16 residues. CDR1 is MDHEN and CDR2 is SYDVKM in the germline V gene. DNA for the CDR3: TGTGCCAGCTCACGCAAGGCAGGGGGTATGAACACTGAAGCTTTCTTT. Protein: CASSRKAGGMNTEAFF.

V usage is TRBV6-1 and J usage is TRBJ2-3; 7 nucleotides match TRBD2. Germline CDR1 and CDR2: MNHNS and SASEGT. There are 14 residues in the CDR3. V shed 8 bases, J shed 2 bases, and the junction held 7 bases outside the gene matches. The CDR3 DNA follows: TGTGCCAGCGTTGCCCAGCGGGACACAGATACGCAGTATTTT. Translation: CASVAQRDTDTQYF.

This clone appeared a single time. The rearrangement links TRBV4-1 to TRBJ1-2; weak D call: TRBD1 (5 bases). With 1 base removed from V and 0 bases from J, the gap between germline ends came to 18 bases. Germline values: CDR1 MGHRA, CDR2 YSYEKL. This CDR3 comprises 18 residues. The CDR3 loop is CASSQGHLGLPTNYGYTF. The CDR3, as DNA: TGCGCCAGCAGCCAAGGCCATCTGGGACTGCCTACTAACTATGGCTACACCTTC.

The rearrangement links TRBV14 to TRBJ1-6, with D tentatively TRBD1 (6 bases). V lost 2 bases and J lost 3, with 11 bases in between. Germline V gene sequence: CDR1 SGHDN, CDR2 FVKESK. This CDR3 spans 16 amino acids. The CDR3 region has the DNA TGTGCCAGCAGCCAAAGACAGGCGGGCTATAATTCACCCCTCCACTTT. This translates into CASSQRQAGYNSPLHF.

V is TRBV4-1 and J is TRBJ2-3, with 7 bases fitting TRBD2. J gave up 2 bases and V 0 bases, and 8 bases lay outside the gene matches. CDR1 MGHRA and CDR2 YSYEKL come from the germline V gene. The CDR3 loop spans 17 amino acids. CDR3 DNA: TGCGCCAGCAGCCAAGATAAGGTGCTAGCGGTCACAGATACGCAGTATTTT. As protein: CASSQDKVLAVTDTQYF.

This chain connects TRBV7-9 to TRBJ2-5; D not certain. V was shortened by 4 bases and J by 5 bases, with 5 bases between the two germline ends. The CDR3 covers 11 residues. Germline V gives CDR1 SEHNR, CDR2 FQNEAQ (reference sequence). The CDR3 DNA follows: TGTGCCAGCAGCTCGGAGGAGACCCAGTACTTC. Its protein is CASSSEETQYF.

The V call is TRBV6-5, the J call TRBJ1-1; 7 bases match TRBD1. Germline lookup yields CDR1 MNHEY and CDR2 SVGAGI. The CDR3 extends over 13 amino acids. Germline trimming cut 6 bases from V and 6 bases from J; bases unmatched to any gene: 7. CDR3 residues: CASRLSQGAEAFF. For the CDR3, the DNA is TGTGCCAGCAGGCTCAGCCAGGGGGCTGAAGCTTTCTTT.

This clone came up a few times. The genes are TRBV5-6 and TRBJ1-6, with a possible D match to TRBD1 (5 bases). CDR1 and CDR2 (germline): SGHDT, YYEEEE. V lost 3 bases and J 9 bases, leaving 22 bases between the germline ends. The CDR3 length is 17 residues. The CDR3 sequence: CASSSGGYGSARSPLHF. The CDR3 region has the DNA TGTGCCAGCAGCTCGGGGGGTTATGGCTCGGCTCGTTCACCCCTCCACTTT. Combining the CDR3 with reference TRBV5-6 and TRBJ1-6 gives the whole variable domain DAGVTQSPTHLIKTRGQQVTLRCSPKSGHDTVSWYQQALGQGPQFIFQYYEEEERQRGNFPDRFSGHQFPNYSSELNVNALLLGDSALYLCASSSGGYGSARSPLHFGNGTRLTVT.

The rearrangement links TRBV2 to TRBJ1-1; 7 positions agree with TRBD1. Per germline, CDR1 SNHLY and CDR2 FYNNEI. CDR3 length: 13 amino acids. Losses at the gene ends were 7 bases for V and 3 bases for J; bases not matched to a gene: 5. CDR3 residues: CASNGQVDTEAFF. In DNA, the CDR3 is TGTGCCAGCAATGGACAGGTTGACACTGAAGCTTTCTTT.

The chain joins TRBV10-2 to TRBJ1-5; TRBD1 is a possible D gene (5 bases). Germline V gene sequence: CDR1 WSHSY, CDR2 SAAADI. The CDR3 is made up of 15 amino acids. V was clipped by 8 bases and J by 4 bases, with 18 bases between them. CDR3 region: CASRTSFGGNQPQHF. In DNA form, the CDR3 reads TGCGCCAGCCGAACTTCTTTTGGGGGGAATCAGCCCCAGCATTTT.

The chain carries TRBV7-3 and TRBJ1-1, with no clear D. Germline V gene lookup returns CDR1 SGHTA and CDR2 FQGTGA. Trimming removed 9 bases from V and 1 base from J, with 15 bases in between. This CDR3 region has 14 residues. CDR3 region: CASLDPTGNTEAFF. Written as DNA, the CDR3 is TGTGCCAGTTTAGATCCAACTGGGAACACTGAAGCTTTCTTT.

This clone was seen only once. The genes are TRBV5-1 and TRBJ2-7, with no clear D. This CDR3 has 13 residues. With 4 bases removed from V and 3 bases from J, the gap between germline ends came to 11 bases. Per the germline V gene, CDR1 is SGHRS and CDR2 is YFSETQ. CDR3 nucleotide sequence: TGCGCCAGCAGCGCGTCTGTTGACTACGAGCAGTACTTC. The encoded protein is CASSASVDYEQYF.

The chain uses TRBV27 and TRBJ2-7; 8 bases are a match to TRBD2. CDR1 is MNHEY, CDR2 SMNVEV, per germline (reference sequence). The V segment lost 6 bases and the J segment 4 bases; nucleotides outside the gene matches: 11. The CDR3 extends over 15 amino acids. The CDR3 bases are TGTGCCAGCAGCCCAGGGAGCGGGAGTGGTTACGAGCAGTACTTC. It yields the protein CASSPGSGSGYEQYF.

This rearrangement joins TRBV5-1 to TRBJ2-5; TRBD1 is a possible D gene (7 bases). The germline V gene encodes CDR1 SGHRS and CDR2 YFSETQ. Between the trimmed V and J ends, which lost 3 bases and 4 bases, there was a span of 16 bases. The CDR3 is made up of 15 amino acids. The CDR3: CASSWRGQGGETQYF. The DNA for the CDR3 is TGCGCCAGCAGCTGGAGGGGGCAGGGGGGAGAGACCCAGTACTTC.

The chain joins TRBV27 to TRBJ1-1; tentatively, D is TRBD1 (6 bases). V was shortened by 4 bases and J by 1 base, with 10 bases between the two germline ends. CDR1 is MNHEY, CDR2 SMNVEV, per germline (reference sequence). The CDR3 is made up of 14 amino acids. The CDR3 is CASSSTGPNTEAFF. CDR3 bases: TGTGCCAGCAGTTCGACAGGACCGAACACTGAAGCTTTCTTT.

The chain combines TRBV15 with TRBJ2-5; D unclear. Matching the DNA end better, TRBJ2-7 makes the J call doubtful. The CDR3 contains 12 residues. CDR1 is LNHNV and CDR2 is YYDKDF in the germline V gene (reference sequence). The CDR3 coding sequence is TGTGCCGCCGGCAGTCTATCCTACGAGCAGTACTTC. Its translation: CAAGSLSYEQYF.

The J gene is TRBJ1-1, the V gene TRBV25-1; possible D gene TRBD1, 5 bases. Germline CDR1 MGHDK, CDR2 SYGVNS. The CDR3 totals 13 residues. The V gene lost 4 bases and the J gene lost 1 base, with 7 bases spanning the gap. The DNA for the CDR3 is TGTGCCAGCAGTGGGGGCGAGAACACTGAAGCTTTCTTT. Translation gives CASSGGENTEAFF.

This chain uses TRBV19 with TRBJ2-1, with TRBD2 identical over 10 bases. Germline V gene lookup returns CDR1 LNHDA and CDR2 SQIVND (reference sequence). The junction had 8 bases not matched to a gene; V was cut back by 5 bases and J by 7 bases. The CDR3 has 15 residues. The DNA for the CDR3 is TGTGCCAGTAGTGCATCTAGCGGGAGAGGTAATGAGCAGTTCTTC. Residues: CASSASSGRGNEQFF.

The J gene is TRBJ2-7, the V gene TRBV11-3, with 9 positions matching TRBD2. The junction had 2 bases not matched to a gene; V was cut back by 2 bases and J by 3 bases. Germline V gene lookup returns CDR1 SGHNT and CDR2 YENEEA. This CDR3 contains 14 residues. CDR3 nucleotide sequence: TGTGCCAGCAGCTTATTGACTAGCGGCTACGAGCAGTACTTC. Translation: CASSLLTSGYEQYF.

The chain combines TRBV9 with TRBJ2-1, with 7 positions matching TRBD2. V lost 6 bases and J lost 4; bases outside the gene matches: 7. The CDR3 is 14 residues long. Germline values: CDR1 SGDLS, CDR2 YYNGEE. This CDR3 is CASKKGTTYNEQFF. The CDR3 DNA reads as TGTGCCAGCAAGAAAGGGACTACTTACAATGAGCAGTTCTTC.

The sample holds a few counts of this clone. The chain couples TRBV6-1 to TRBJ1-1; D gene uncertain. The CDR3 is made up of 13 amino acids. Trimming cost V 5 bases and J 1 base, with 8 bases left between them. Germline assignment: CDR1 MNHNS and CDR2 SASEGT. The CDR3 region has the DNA TGTGCCAGCAGTCGCCGGGAGAACACTGAAGCTTTCTTT. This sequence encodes CASSRRENTEAFF.

CDR3 residues: CAWSASTLYGYTF. In nucleotides, the CDR3 is TGTGCCTGGAGTGCTAGCACTTTGTATGGCTACACCTTC. The J gene is TRBJ1-2, the V gene TRBV30; D remains ambiguous. The CDR3 covers 13 residues. Trimming removed 1 base at V and 5 bases at J, with 11 bases between. CDR1 and CDR2 from the germline V gene are GTSNPN and SVGIG (reference sequence).

The CDR3 DNA reads as TGTGCCAGTAGTATTGGGGCGGGAGGGCCGAGCGAGCAGTACTTC. It encodes CASSIGAGGPSEQYF. This chain links TRBV19 with TRBJ2-7, with TRBD2 matching 9 bases. With 3 bases clipped from V and 6 bases from J, the junction kept 9 bases outside the gene matches. This CDR3 contains 15 residues. Germline assignment: CDR1 LNHDA and CDR2 SQIVND (reference sequence).

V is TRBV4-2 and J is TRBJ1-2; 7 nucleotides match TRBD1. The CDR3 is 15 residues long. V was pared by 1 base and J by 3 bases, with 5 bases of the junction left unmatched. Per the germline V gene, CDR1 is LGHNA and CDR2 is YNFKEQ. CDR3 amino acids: CASSQAGTVDYGYTF. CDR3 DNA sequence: TGTGCCAGCAGCCAAGCTGGGACAGTTGACTATGGCTACACCTTC.

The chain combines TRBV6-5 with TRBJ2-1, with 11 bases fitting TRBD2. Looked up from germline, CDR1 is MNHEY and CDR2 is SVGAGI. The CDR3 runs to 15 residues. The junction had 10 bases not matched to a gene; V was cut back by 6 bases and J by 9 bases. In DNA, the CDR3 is TGTGCCAGCAGCTCCCCTCTAGCGGGGGGAGGTGAGCAGTTCTTC. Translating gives CASSSPLAGGGEQFF.

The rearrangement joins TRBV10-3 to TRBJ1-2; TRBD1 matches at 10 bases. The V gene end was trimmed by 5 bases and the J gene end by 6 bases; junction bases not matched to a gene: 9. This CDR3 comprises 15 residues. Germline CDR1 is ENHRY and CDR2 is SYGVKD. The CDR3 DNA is TGTGCCATCAGTAATGGACAGGGGGTGAGAAATGGCTACACCTTC. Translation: CAISNGQGVRNGYTF.

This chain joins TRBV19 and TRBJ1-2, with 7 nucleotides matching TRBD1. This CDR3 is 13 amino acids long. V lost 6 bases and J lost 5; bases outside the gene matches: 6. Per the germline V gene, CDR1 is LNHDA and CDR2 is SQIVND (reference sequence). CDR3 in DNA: TGTGCCAGTAGGGGGGACAGATTATATGGCTACACCTTC. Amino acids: CASRGDRLYGYTF.

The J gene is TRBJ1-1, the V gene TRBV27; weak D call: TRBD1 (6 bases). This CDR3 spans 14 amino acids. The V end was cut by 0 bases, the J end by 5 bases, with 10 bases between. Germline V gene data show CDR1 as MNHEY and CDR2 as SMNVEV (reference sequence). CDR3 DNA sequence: TGTGCCAGCAGTTTATCGGGCGGACAGACTGAAGCTTTCTTT. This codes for CASSLSGGQTEAFF.

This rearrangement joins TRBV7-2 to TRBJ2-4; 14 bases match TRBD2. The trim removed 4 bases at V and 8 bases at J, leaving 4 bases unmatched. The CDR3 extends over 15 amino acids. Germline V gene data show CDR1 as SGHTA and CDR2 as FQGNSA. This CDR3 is CASSWTSGGRDIQYF. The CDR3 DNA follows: TGTGCCAGCAGCTGGACTAGCGGGGGGCGAGACATTCAGTACTTC. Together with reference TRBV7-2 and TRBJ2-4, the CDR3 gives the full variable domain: GAGVSQSPSNKVTEKGKDVELRCDPISGHTALYWYRQSLGQGLEFLIYFQGNSAPDKSGLPSDRFSAERTGGSVSTLTIQRTQQEDSAVYLCASSWTSGGRDIQYFGAGTRLSVL.